Sequencing of this T cell receptor beta chain was carried out in a study of T cell changes during pregnancy in multiple sclerosis (dated by TCRdb to between 2017 and 2020). The study in broad terms: The study examined how the T cell repertoire changed over the course of pregnancy in women with multiple sclerosis.

The method was the immunoSEQ multiplex PCR assay. Drawn from immuneACCESS, this table holds only the in-frame rearrangements with V and J called that TCRdb kept. Clones are partly lost; checked studies trace under half to an unresolved V gene and leave the rest unexplained. The sample includes some 70,000 clones, with approximately 90% observed a single time. The top ten constitute approximately 2.1% of the sample. The CDR3, from cysteine to phenylalanine, totals 14 residues. Only the CDR3 part of the read is kept: 42 bases, read in frame from the first base. Sequences MNHNY (CDR1) and SVGAGI (CDR2) are obtained from the germline V gene (reference sequence). V gives up 5 bases and J gives up 6 bases, and the segment between their germline ends measures 17 bases. In the case of this clone: Its cognate antigen has yet to be identified. No base qualities exist here, and no much larger clone lies one base off it.

The sequence joins TRBV6-6 to TRBJ2-7; too little of a D gene remains to name it. This receptor was identified in a female donor in good health, enrolled as a control in a pregnancy study. Sequencing was performed on peripheral blood, taken in the second trimester of pregnancy. The DNA sequence is TGTGCCAGCAGTCCCACTACACTACGAGCCGAGCAGTACTTC. This encodes CASSPTTLRAEQYF.